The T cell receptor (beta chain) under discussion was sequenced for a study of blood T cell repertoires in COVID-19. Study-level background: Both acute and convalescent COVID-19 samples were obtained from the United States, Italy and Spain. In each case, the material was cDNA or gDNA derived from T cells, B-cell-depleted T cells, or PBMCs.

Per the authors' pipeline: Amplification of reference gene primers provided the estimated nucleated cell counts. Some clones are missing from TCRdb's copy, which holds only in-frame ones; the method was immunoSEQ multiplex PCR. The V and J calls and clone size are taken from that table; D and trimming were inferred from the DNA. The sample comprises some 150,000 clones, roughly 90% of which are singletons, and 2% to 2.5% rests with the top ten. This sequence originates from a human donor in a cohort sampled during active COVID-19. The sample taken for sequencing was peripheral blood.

The CDR3 here is CASSPYRGLGYGYTF. Written as DNA, the CDR3 is TGTGCCAGCTCACCGTACAGGGGGCTCGGCTATGGCTACACCTTC. The rearrangement uses TRBV18 and TRBJ1-2; 9 nucleotides line up with TRBD1. Germline CDR1 KGHSH, CDR2 LQKENI. The CDR3 sequence is 15 residues long. V dropped 3 bases and J dropped 4; count of bases not matched to a gene: 6. Variable domain in full (rest from reference TRBV18 and TRBJ1-2): NAGVMQNPRHLVRRRGQEARLRCSPMKGHSHVYWYRQLPEEGLKFMVYLQKENIIDESGMPKERFSAEFPKEGPSILRIQQVVRGDSAAYFCASSPYRGLGYGYTFGSGTRLTVV.